This T cell receptor beta chain was identified during a study of blood T cell repertoires in COVID-19. Turning to the study itself: Specimens from acute and convalescent COVID-19 originated in the United States, Italy and Spain. T cells, B-cell-depleted T cells, or PBMCs provided the cDNA or gDNA that served as material.

Methods used by the authors: The assay estimated nucleated cells by amplifying reference gene primers. Libraries were prepared by immunoSEQ multiplex PCR; TCRdb keeps only in-frame clonotypes and omits some of them. Clone size and the V and J calls come from that table; the DNA yielded D and trimming. In the table there are under 250,000 clones, approximately 85% of which are singletons. V shed 2 bases, J shed 6 bases, and the junction held 8 bases outside the gene matches. The CDR3 loop spans 16 amino acids. The germline gives CDR1 MNHNS, CDR2 SASEGT. Material for sequencing was peripheral blood. This TCR derives from a woman aged 70 to 79 with acute or convalescent COVID-19. The V call is TRBV6-1, the J call TRBJ2-3; 10 bases align to TRBD1. The CDR3 reads CASSELGGTGADTQYF. The CDR3, as DNA: TGTGCCAGCAGTGAATTAGGCGGGACAGGGGCCGATACGCAGTATTTT.